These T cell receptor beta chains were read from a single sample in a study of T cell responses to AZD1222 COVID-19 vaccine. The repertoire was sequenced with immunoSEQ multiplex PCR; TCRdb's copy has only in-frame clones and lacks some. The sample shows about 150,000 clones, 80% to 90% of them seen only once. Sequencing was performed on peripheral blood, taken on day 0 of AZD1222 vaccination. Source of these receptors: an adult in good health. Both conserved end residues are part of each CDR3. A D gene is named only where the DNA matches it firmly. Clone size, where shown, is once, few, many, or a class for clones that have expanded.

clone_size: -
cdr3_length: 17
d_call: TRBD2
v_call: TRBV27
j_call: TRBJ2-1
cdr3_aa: CASSSLAGGVSYNEQFF
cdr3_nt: TGTGCCAGCAGCAGTCTAGCGGGGGGTGTGTCCTACAATGAGCAGTTCTTC

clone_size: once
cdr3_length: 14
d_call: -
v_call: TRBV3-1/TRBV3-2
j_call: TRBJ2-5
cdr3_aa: CASSQVYLEETQYF
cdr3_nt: TGTGCCAGCAGCCAAGTTTATTTGGAAGAGACCCAGTACTTC

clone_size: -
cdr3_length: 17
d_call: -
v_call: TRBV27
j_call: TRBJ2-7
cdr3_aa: CASSLNAVPSFSYEQYF
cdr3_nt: TGTGCCAGCAGTTTAAACGCAGTACCCTCTTTTTCCTACGAGCAGTACTTC

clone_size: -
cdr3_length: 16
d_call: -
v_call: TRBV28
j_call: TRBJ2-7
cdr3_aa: CASSFNRRTRIYEQYF
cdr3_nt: TGTGCCAGCAGTTTTAATCGACGGACAAGAATCTACGAGCAGTACTTC

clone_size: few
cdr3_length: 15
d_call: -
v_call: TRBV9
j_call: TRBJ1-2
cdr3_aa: CASSADRTSAYGYTF
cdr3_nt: TGTGCCAGCAGCGCGGACAGAACTTCTGCCTATGGCTACACCTTC

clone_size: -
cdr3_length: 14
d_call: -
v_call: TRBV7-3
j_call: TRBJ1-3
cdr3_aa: CASSLGSSGNTIYF
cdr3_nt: TGTGCCAGCAGCTTAGGCAGCTCTGGAAACACCATATATTTT

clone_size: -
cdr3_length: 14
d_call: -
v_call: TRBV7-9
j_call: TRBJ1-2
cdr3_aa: CASSLEHEIYGYTF
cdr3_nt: TGTGCCAGCAGCTTAGAGCACGAGATCTATGGCTACACCTTC

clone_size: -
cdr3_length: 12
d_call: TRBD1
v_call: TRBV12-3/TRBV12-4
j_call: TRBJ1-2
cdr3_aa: CASRTGNYGYTF
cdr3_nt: TGTGCCAGCAGGACAGGGAACTATGGCTACACCTTC

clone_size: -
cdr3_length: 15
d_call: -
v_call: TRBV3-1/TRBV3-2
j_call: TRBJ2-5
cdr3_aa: CASSQKGGGAETQYF
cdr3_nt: TGTGCCAGCAGCCAGAAGGGGGGGGGTGCAGAGACCCAGTACTTC

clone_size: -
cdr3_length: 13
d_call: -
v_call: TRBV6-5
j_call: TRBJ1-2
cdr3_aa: CASSFTRVYGYTF
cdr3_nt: TGTGCCAGCAGTTTCACGAGGGTCTATGGCTACACCTTC

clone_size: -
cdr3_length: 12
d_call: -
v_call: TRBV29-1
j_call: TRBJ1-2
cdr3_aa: CSVELASYGYTF
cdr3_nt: TGCAGCGTTGAATTGGCCTCCTATGGCTACACCTTC

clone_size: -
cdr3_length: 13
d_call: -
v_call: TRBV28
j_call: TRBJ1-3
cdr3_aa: CASSPPPGNTIYF
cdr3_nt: TGTGCCAGCAGTCCCCCCCCTGGAAACACCATATATTTT

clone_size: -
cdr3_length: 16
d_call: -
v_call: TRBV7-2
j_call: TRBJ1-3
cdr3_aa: CASRGGVGFSGNTIYF
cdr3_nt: TGTGCCAGCAGAGGAGGGGTAGGATTTTCTGGAAACACCATATATTTT

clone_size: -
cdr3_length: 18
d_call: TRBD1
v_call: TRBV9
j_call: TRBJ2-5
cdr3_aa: CASSARQGVLGPGETQYF
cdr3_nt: TGTGCCAGCAGCGCACGTCAGGGGGTTCTGGGCCCTGGGGAGACCCAGTACTTC

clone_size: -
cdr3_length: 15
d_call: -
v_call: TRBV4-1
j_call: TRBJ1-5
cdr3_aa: CASSQVTGGNQPQHF
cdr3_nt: TGCGCCAGCAGCCAAGTGACAGGTGGCAATCAGCCCCAGCATTTT

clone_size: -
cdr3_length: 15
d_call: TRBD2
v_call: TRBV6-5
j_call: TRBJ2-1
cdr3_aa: CASSYSGTRLNEQFF
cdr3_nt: TGTGCCAGCAGTTACTCCGGGACTAGATTAAATGAGCAGTTCTTC

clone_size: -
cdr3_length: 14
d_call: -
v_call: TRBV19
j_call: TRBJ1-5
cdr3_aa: CASIETDGNQPQHF
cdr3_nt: TGTGCCAGTATTGAGACAGATGGCAATCAGCCCCAGCATTTT

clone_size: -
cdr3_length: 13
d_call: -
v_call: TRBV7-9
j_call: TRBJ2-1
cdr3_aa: CASGRASYNEQFF
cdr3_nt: TGTGCCAGCGGAAGGGCCTCCTACAATGAGCAGTTCTTC

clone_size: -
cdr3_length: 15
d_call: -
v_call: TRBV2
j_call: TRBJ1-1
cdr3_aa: CASSVGHYSWTEAFF
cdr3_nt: TGTGCCAGCAGTGTGGGACACTACTCGTGGACTGAAGCTTTCTTT

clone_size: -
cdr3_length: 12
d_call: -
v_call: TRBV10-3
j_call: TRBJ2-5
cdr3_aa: CAISEREETQYF
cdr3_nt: TGTGCCATCAGCGAGAGGGAAGAGACCCAGTACTTC

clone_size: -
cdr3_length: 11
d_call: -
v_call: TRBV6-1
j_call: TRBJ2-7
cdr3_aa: CASSENIVEYF
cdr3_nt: TGTGCCAGCAGTGAAAATATCGTGGAGTACTTC

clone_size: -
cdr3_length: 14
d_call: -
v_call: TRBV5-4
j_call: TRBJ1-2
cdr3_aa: CASSLRQTNYGYTF
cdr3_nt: TGTGCCAGCAGCTTACGACAAACTAACTATGGCTACACCTTC

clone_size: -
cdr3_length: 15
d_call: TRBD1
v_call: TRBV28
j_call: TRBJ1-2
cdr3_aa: CASSLVGTETYGYTF
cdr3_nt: TGTGCCAGCAGTTTAGTTGGGACAGAAACCTATGGCTACACCTTC

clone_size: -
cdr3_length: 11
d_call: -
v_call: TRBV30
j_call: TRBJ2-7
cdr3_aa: CAWSFLGEQYF
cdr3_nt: TGTGCCTGGAGTTTCCTCGGGGAGCAGTACTTC

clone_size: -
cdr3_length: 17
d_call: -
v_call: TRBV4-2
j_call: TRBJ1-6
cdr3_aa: CASSQVTPSSYNSPLHF
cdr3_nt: TGTGCCAGCAGCCAAGTGACTCCGAGCTCCTATAATTCACCCCTCCACTTT

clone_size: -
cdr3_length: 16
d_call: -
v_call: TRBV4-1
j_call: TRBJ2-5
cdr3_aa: CASSQVLRIRQETQYF
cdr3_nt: TGCGCCAGCAGCCAAGTCCTCCGGATCCGGCAAGAGACCCAGTACTTC

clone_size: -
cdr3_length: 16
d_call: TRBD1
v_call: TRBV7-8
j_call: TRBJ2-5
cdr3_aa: CASSPAGGADYRTQYF
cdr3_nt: TGTGCCAGCAGCCCCGCAGGGGGCGCAGACTATCGGACCCAGTACTTC

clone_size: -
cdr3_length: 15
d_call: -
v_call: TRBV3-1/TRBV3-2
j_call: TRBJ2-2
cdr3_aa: CASSPHRGNTGELFF
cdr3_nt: TGTGCCAGCAGCCCTCATAGGGGGAACACCGGGGAGCTGTTTTTT

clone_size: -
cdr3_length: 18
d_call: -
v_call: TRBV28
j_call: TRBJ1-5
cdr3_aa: CASSLVGQGTYSNQPQHF
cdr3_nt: TGTGCCAGCAGCCTTGTGGGGCAGGGAACATATAGCAATCAGCCCCAGCATTTT

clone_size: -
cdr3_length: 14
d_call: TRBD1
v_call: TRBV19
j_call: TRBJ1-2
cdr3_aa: CASSIKTGNYGYTF
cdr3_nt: TGTGCCAGTAGTATCAAGACAGGGAACTATGGCTACACCTTC

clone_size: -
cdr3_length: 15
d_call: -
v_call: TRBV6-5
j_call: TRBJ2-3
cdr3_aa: CASRQFLQVADTQYF
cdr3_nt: TGTGCCAGCAGACAATTCTTACAGGTTGCAGATACGCAGTATTTT

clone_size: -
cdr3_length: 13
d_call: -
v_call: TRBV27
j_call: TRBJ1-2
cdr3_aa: CASSRQVGYGYTF
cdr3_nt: TGTGCCAGCAGCCGACAGGTGGGCTATGGCTACACCTTC

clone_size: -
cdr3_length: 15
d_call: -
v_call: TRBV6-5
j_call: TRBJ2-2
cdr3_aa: CASSLLRSNTGELFF
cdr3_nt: TGTGCCAGCAGCCTGCTCCGATCGAACACCGGGGAGCTGTTTTTT

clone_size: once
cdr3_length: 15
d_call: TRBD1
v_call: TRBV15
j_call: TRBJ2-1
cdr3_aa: CATSIGQGAYNEQFF
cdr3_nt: TGTGCCACCAGCATAGGACAGGGGGCCTACAATGAGCAGTTCTTC

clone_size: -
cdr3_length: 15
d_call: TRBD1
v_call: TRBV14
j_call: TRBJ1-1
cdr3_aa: CASSRRTGVNTEAFF
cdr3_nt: TGTGCCAGCAGCCGACGGACAGGGGTGAACACTGAAGCTTTCTTT

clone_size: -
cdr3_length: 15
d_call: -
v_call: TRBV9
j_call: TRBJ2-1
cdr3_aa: CASSVDSVGTNEQFF
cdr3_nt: TGTGCCAGCAGCGTAGATTCGGTCGGTACCAATGAGCAGTTCTTC

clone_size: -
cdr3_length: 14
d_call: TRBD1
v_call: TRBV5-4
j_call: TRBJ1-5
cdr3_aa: CASSSGQGSQPQHF
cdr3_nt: TGTGCCAGCAGCTCTGGACAGGGAAGTCAGCCCCAGCATTTT

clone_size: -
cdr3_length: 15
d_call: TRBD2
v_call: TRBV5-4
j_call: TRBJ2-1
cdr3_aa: CASSLEAGAYNEQFF
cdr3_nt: TGTGCCAGCAGCTTGGAGGCGGGGGCCTACAATGAGCAGTTCTTC

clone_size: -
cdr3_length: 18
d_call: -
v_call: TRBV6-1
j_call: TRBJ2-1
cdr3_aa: CASSALSKKTWGNNEQFF
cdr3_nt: TGTGCCAGCAGTGCCTTGTCGAAAAAGACTTGGGGGAACAATGAGCAGTTCTTC